These 20 T cell receptor beta chains originate from one sample sequenced in a study of beta chain features in type 1 diabetes. Sequencing targeted expressed TCRB transcripts, as all isolated RNA had been reverse transcribed. Some clones are missing from TCRdb's copy, which holds only in-frame ones; the method was immunoSEQ multiplex PCR. The data hold hundreds of thousands of clones, with roughly 13% observed a single time. The sample comprised naive CD4+ T cells from blood. These receptors all come from a woman in her thirties or forties in good health.

Written as DNA, the CDR3 is TGTGCCAGCAGCCCGACAGGGGGCGGGAGAAACACCATATATTTT. As protein: CASSPTGGGRNTIYF. V and J are TRBV7-2 and TRBJ1-3, with 10 bases fitting TRBD1. Germline CDR1 SGHTA, CDR2 FQGNSA. With V trimmed by 5 bases and J by 5 bases, 6 bases remained unmatched. There are 15 residues in the CDR3.

J is TRBJ2-1 and V is TRBV6-5, with 13 nucleotides matching TRBD2. Germline-derived CDR1 and CDR2 are MNHEY and SVGAGI. Trimming removed 4 bases from V and 5 bases from J; junction bases left unmatched: 5. CDR3 size: 16 residues. The CDR3 sequence: CASSFRLAGGNNEQFF. DNA of the CDR3: TGTGCCAGCAGTTTCCGACTAGCGGGGGGCAACAATGAGCAGTTCTTC.

This clone turned up a few times. The V gene is TRBV5-1, the J gene TRBJ2-5; D is unresolved. Trimming removed 0 bases at V and 0 bases at J, with 9 bases between. This CDR3 spans 15 amino acids. Looked up from germline, CDR1 is SGHRS and CDR2 is YFSETQ. The CDR3 DNA reads as TGCGCCAGCAGCTTGGGGGCGTCGTACCAAGAGACCCAGTACTTC. It is translated as CASSLGASYQETQYF.

The rearrangement links TRBV27 to TRBJ2-5, with D perhaps TRBD1 (5 bases). The CDR3 loop spans 13 amino acids. CDR1 MNHEY and CDR2 SMNVEV come from the germline V gene (reference sequence). The V end lost 6 bases, the J end lost 1 base, and 9 bases lay between the germline ends. For the CDR3, the DNA is TGTGCCAGCAGACCAGGGCCCCAAGAGACCCAGTACTTC. This gives the protein CASRPGPQETQYF.

This clone was counted a few times. This chain joins TRBV7-9 and TRBJ1-4, with 8 bases lining up with TRBD1. This CDR3 is 15 amino acids long. Germline V lookup: CDR1 SEHNR, CDR2 FQNEAQ (reference sequence). V lost 2 bases, J lost 4 bases, and 3 bases stayed unmatched. The CDR3 here is CASSLPGQVNEKLFF. The CDR3 bases are TGTGCCAGCAGCTTACCGGGACAGGTTAATGAAAAACTGTTTTTT.

This clone was observed a few times. The chain joins TRBV4-3 to TRBJ1-2; 7 nucleotides line up with TRBD1. Looked up from germline, CDR1 is LGHNA and CDR2 is YSLEER. The CDR3 length is 14 residues. V lost 2 bases and J lost 6; bases outside the gene matches: 6. The CDR3: CASSQYFQGDGYTF. The CDR3 bases are TGCGCCAGCAGCCAATATTTCCAGGGGGATGGCTACACCTTC.

The chain links TRBV29-1 to TRBJ2-5; TRBD1 might be the D (6 bases). Gene TRBJ2-7 matches the end of the DNA better, so the J call may be wrong. The CDR3 covers 14 residues. Per germline, CDR1 SQVTM and CDR2 ANQGSEA. The CDR3 DNA is TGCAGCGTCGTCGGGCAGGGGCCCCCCTACGAGCAGTACTTC. This sequence encodes CSVVGQGPPYEQYF.

The rearrangement links TRBV5-4 to TRBJ2-2, with D possibly TRBD1 on 6 matching bases. CDR1 and CDR2 (germline): SGHNT, YYREEE (reference sequence). The CDR3 sequence is 15 residues long. V was clipped by 1 base and J by 3 bases, with 10 bases between them. CDR3 region: CASSLQGLDTGELFF. The CDR3 DNA follows: TGTGCCAGCAGCTTGCAGGGGTTGGACACCGGGGAGCTGTTTTTT.

This clone was seen a few times. The chain links TRBV5-6 to TRBJ1-5, with D unclear. The CDR3 totals 12 residues. CDR1 and CDR2 from the germline V gene are SGHDT and YYEEEE. V gave up 1 base and J gave up 5 bases, with 4 bases separating them. CDR3 bases: TGTGCCAGCAGCTTGTCGGATCAGCCCCAGCATTTT. Protein: CASSLSDQPQHF.

This clone was counted a few times. This chain connects TRBV11-2 to TRBJ2-7, with D possibly being TRBD1 (5 bases). Germline V gene sequence: CDR1 SGHAT, CDR2 FQNNGV. Trimming took 5 bases from V and 2 from J, leaving 7 bases between them. The CDR3 runs to 12 residues. CDR3 protein: CASSLTAYEQYF. The CDR3 coding sequence is TGTGCCAGCAGCCTGACAGCCTACGAGCAGTACTTC.

This clone has just a few counts. The V call is TRBV28, the J call TRBJ2-3, with D possibly matching TRBD2 (6 bases). Germline V lookup: CDR1 MDHEN, CDR2 SYDVKM. The CDR3 has 16 residues. Trimming shortened V by 8 bases and J by 5 bases, and 23 bases separated the two germline ends. CDR3 in DNA: TGTGCCAGCCGGGTAACTAGCTCCCTCGGGGGAGATACGCAGTATTTT. Residues: CASRVTSSLGGDTQYF. Using reference TRBV28 and TRBJ2-3 for the parts outside the CDR3, the full variable domain is DVKVTQSSRYLVKRTGEKVFLECVQDMDHENMFWYRQDPGLGLRLIYFSYDVKMKEKGDIPEGYSVSREKKERFSLILESASTNQTSMYLCASRVTSSLGGDTQYFGPGTRLTVL.

CDR3 coding DNA: TGCGCCAGCAGCTTGTACGGGGGGCCGGCTTACAATGAGCAGTTCTTC. This gives the protein CASSLYGGPAYNEQFF. V gene TRBV5-1 combines with J gene TRBJ2-1, with TRBD2 as a possible D gene (7 bases). This CDR3 has 16 residues. Germline V gene lookup returns CDR1 SGHRS and CDR2 YFSETQ. The V gene lost 1 base and the J gene lost 4 bases, with 15 bases spanning the gap.

The CDR3: CASSVVTPEGNSPLHF. CDR3 in DNA: TGTGCCAGCAGCGTAGTGACACCCGAGGGTAATTCACCCCTCCACTTT. The chain joins TRBV9 to TRBJ1-6; D is unclear. Germline V CDR1 and CDR2: SGDLS, YYNGEE. The V and J ends lost 0 bases and 6 bases respectively, with 13 bases between them. The CDR3 is made up of 16 amino acids.

J is TRBJ2-1 and V is TRBV6-1; the D gene is possibly TRBD1 (6 bases). The germline gives CDR1 MNHNS, CDR2 SASEGT. The CDR3 loop spans 15 amino acids. Deletions cut 5 bases from V and 7 bases from J, with 18 bases between. CDR3 sequence (DNA): TGTGCCAGCAGTACGAACAGGGCCCCCAGTAATGAGCAGTTCTTC. Residues: CASSTNRAPSNEQFF.

This chain connects TRBV5-1 to TRBJ2-1; perhaps TRBD2 as D (5 bases). Germline CDR1 is SGHRS and CDR2 is YFSETQ. Trimming removed 3 bases from V and 3 bases from J, with 7 bases in between. The CDR3 spans 13 residues. The CDR3 DNA reads as TGCGCCAGCAGCTCCGGAGGCTACAATGAGCAGTTCTTC. Translated, it gives CASSSGGYNEQFF.

This clone was seen more than once but under ten times. V and J are TRBV19 and TRBJ2-7; D is possibly TRBD2 (5 bases). Germline V gives CDR1 LNHDA, CDR2 SQIVND (reference sequence). Trimming shortened V by 3 bases and J by 3 bases, and 12 bases separated the two germline ends. CDR3 length equals 14 residues. The CDR3 DNA reads as TGTGCCAGTAGTATCCCAGGTCGGGGCTACGAGCAGTACTTC. It translates to CASSIPGRGYEQYF. The full variable domain, its missing parts supplied by reference TRBV19 and TRBJ2-7, is DGGITQSPKYLFRKEGQNVTLSCEQNLNHDAMYWYRQDPGQGLRLIYYSQIVNDFQKGDIAEGYSVSREKKESFPLTVTSAQKNPTAFYLCASSIPGRGYEQYFGPGTRLTVT.

The CDR3 region is CASTPRGGNTEAFF. CDR3 in DNA: TGCGCCAGCACCCCGAGGGGGGGGAACACTGAAGCTTTCTTT. The chain is built from TRBV5-1 and TRBJ1-1; a possible D gene is TRBD1 (6 bases). This CDR3 is 14 amino acids long. The V end lost 6 bases, the J end lost 1 base, and 13 bases lay between the germline ends. The germline CDR1 and CDR2 sequences are SGHRS and YFSETQ.

This clone was picked up many times. The genes are TRBV7-9 and TRBJ2-1; D is undetermined. The germline gives CDR1 SEHNR, CDR2 FQNEAQ (reference sequence). The CDR3 sequence is 16 residues long. Trimming left V 2 bases short and J 6 bases short, with 17 bases between. CDR3 in amino acids: CASSLFRGEDSNEQFF. The CDR3 bases are TGTGCCAGCAGCTTATTCCGCGGTGAGGATAGCAATGAGCAGTTCTTC.

The V and J genes are TRBV2 and TRBJ1-1; D perhaps matches TRBD1 (5 bases). The CDR3 sequence is 14 residues long. The V and J ends lost 4 bases and 0 bases respectively, with 9 bases between them. In germline, CDR1 is SNHLY, CDR2 FYNNEI. The CDR3 region is CASSVKGMNTEAFF. CDR3 nucleotides: TGTGCCAGCAGTGTGAAGGGGATGAACACTGAAGCTTTCTTT.

This clone was found a few times. V usage is TRBV5-4 and J usage is TRBJ1-1; D is unresolved. V gave up 2 bases and J gave up 0 bases, with 5 bases separating them. Germline CDR1 and CDR2: SGHNT and YYREEE (reference sequence). The CDR3 consists of 13 residues. The CDR3 DNA sequence: TGTGCCAGCAGCTTTAATGTGAACACTGAAGCTTTCTTT. Translated, it gives CASSFNVNTEAFF.